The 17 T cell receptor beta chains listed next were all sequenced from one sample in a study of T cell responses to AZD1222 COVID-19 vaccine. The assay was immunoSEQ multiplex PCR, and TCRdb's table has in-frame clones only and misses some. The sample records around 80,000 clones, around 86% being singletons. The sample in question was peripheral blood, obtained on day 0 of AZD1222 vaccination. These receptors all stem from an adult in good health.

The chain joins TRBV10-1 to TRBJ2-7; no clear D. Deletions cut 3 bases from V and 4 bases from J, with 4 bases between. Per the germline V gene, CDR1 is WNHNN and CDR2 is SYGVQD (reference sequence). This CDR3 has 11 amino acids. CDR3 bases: TGCGCCAGCAGTGATGGATACGAGCAGTACTTC. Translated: CASSDGYEQYF.

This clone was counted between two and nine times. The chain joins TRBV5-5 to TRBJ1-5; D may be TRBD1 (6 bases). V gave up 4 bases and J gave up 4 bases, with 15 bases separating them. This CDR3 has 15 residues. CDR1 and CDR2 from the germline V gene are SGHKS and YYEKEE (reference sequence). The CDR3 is CASSLTGNSNQPQHF. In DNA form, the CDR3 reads TGTGCCAGCAGCCTTACAGGGAATTCGAATCAGCCCCAGCATTTT.

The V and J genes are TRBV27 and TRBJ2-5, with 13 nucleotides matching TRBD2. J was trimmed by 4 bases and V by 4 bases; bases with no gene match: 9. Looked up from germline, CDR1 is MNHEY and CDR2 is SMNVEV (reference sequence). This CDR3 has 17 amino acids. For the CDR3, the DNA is TGTGCCAGCAGTTCCCGACTAGCGGGAGGTAGGGGAGAGACCCAGTACTTC. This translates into CASSSRLAGGRGETQYF.

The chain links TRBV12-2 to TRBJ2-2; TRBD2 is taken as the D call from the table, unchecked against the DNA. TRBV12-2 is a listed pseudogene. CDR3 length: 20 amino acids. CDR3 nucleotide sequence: TGTGCAAGTCGCTTAATTACTAACCCAACAGAGGTCGTGAGGGTGGTAGGGCTGTTTTTT. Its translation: CASRLITNPTEVVRVVGLFF.

The CDR3 DNA reads as TGCGCCAGCAGCCCGATGGACGGCACTGAAGCTTTCTTT. Protein sequence: CASSPMDGTEAFF. The V gene is TRBV5-1, the J gene TRBJ1-1; D is ambiguous. Germline V gene lookup returns CDR1 SGHRS and CDR2 YFSETQ. CDR3 size: 13 residues. V shed 4 bases and J shed 4 bases, with 11 bases lying between them.

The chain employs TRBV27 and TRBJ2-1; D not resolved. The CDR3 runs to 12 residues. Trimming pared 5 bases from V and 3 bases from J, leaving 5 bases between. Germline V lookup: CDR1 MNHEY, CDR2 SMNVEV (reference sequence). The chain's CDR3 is CASSTFYNEQFF. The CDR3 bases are TGTGCCAGCAGTACCTTCTACAATGAGCAGTTCTTC.

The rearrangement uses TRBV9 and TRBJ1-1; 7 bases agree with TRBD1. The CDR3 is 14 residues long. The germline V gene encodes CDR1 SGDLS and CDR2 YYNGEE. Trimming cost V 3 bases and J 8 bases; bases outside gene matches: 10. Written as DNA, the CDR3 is TGTGCCAGCAGCGAAACACAGGGGCGCGGGGAAGCTTTCTTT. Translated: CASSETQGRGEAFF. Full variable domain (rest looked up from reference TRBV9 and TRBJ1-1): DSGVTQTPKHLITATGQRVTLRCSPRSGDLSVYWYQQSLDQGLQFLIQYYNGEERAKGNILERFSAQQFPDLHSELNLSSLELGDSALYFCASSETQGRGEAFFGQGTRLTVV.

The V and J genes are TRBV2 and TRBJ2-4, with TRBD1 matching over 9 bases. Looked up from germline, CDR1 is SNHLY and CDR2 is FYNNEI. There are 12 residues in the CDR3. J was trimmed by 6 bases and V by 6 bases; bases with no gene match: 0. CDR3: CASRDRGNIQYF. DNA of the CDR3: TGTGCCAGCAGGGACAGGGGAAACATTCAGTACTTC.

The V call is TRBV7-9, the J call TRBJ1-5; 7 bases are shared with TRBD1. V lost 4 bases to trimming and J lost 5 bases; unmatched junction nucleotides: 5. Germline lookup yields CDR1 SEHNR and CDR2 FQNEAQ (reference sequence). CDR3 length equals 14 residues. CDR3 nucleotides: TGTGCCAGCAGCTCCCCTCAGGGGGATCAGCCCCAGCATTTT. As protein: CASSSPQGDQPQHF.

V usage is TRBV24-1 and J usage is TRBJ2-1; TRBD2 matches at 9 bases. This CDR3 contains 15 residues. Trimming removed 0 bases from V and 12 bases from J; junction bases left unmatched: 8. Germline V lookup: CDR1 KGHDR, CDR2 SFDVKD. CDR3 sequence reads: CATSDLRGAGGRQFF. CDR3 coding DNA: TGTGCCACCAGTGATTTGCGAGGAGCGGGGGGCAGGCAGTTCTTC.

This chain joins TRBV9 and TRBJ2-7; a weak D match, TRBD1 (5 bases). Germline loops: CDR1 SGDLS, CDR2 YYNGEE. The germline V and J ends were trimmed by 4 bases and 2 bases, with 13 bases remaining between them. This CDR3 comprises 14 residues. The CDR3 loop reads CASSPTDSTYEQYF. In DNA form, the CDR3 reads TGTGCCAGCAGCCCGACCGACAGTACCTACGAGCAGTACTTC. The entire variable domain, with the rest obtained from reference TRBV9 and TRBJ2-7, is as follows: DSGVTQTPKHLITATGQRVTLRCSPRSGDLSVYWYQQSLDQGLQFLIQYYNGEERAKGNILERFSAQQFPDLHSELNLSSLELGDSALYFCASSPTDSTYEQYFGPGTRLTVT.

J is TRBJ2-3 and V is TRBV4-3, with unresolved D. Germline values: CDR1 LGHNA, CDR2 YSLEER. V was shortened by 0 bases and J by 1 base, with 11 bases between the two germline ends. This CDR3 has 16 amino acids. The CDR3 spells CASSQDSVGGTDTQYF. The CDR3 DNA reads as TGCGCCAGCAGCCAAGATTCAGTTGGCGGCACAGATACGCAGTATTTT.

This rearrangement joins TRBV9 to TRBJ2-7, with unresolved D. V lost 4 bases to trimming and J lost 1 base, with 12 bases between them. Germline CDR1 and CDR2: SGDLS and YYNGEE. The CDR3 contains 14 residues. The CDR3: CASSPSDGSYEQYF. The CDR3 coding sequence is TGTGCCAGCAGCCCTTCGGACGGATCCTACGAGCAGTACTTC.

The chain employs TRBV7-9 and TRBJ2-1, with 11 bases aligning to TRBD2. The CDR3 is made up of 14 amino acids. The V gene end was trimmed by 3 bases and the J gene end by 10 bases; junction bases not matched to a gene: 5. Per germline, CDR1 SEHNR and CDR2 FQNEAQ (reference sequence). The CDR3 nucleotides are TGTGCCAGCAGCTTTAGCGGGAGGGCGGGGGAGCAGTTCTTC. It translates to CASSFSGRAGEQFF.

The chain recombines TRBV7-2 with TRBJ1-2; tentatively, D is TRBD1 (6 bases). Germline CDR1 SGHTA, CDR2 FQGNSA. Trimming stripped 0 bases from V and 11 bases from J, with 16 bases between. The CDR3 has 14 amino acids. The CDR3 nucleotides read TGTGCCAGCAGCTTAGCCCCCGGCAGGGGAGTTTACACCTTC. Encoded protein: CASSLAPGRGVYTF.

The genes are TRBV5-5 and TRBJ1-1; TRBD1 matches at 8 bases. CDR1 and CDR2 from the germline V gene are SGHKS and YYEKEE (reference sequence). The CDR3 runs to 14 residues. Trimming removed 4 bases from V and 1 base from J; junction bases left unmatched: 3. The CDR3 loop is CASSPGTGNTEAFF. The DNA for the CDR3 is TGTGCCAGCAGCCCTGGGACAGGGAACACTGAAGCTTTCTTT.

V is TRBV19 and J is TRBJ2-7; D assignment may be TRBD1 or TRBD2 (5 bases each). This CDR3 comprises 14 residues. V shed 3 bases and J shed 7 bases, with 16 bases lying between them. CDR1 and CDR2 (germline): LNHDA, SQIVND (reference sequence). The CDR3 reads CASSIPQGSGEQYF. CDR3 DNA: TGTGCCAGTAGTATTCCGCAGGGTTCGGGGGAGCAGTACTTC. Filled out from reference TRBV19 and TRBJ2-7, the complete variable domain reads DGGITQSPKYLFRKEGQNVTLSCEQNLNHDAMYWYRQDPGQGLRLIYYSQIVNDFQKGDIAEGYSVSREKKESFPLTVTSAQKNPTAFYLCASSIPQGSGEQYFGPGTRLTVT.